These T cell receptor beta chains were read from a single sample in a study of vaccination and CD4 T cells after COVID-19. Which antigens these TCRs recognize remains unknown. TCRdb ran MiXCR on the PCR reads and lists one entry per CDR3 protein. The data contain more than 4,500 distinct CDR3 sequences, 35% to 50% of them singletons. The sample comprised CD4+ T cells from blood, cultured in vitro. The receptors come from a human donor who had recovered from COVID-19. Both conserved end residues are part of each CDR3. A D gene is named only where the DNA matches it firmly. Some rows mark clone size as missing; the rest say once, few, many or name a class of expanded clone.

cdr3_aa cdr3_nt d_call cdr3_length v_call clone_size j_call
CASSLAEETQYF TGTGCCAGCAGCTTGGCCGAGGAGACCCAGTACTTC . 12 TRBV5-7 . TRBJ2-5
CSASDRGIADTQYF TGCAGTGCTAGCGACAGGGGGATCGCAGATACGCAGTATTTT TRBD1 14 TRBV20-1 . TRBJ2-3
CASSSPRTGELFF TGTGCCAGCAGCTCCCCCCGAACCGGGGAGCTGTTTTTT . 13 TRBV11-3 . TRBJ2-2
CASSMTTGPDTEAFF TGTGCCAGCAGTATGACCACGGGGCCGGACACTGAAGCTTTCTTT . 15 TRBV6-1 medium-sized TRBJ1-1
CRISGGNTDTQYF TGCAGAATAAGTGGGGGTAACACAGATACGCAGTATTTT . 13 TRBV20-1 few TRBJ2-3
CASSQGPTGGNYGYTF TGCGCCAGCAGCCAAGGGCCCACAGGGGGCAACTATGGCTACACCTTC TRBD1 16 TRBV4-3 few TRBJ1-2
CSARSRDRAQFF TGCAGTGCTAGATCACGGGACAGGGCCCAGTTCTTC TRBD1 12 TRBV20-1 few TRBJ2-1
CASSLDGTGWDTEAFF TGTGCCAGCAGCTTAGACGGGACAGGATGGGACACTGAAGCTTTCTTT TRBD1 16 TRBV11-2 few TRBJ1-1
CATWGRGGTEAFF TGTGCCACCTGGGGCAGGGGCGGGACTGAAGCTTTCTTT . 13 TRBV27 . TRBJ1-1
CASSFLFPAGGDSPLHF TGTGCCAGCAGTTTTCTTTTCCCCGCTGGGGGCGATTCACCCCTCCACTTT . 17 TRBV27 . TRBJ1-6
CASSYRDRDGYTF TGTGCCAGCAGTTACCGGGACAGGGATGGCTACACCTTC TRBD1 13 TRBV6-2/TRBV6-3 . TRBJ1-2
CASTGQGDEQFF TGTGCCAGCACCGGACAGGGGGATGAGCAGTTCTTC TRBD1 12 TRBV7-9 . TRBJ2-1
CASSRDTNYGYTF TGTGCCAGCAGTCGTGATACTAACTATGGCTACACCTTC . 13 TRBV2 . TRBJ1-2
CASSNRDRGPGGYTF TGTGCCAGTAGTAACCGGGACAGGGGGCCTGGTGGCTACACCTTC TRBD1 15 TRBV19 few TRBJ1-2
CSARDLRLAQDTQYF TGCAGTGCTAGAGATCTCCGGCTAGCCCAAGATACGCAGTATTTT . 15 TRBV20-1 few TRBJ2-3